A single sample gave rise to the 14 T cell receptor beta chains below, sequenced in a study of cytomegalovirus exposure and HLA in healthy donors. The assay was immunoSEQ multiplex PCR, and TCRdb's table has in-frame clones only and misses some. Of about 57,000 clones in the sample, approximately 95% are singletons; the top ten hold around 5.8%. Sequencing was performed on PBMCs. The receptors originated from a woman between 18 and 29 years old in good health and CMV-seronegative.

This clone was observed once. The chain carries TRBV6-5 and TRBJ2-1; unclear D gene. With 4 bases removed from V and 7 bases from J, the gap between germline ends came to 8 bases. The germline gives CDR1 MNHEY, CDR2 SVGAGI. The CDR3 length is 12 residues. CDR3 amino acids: CASSSPGNEQFF. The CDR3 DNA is TGTGCCAGCAGTTCGCCGGGTAATGAGCAGTTCTTC.

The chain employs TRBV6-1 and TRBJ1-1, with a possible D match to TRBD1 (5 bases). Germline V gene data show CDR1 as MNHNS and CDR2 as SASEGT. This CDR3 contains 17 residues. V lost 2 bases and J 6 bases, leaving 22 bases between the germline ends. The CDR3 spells CASSEILGGGLKPEAFF. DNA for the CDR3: TGTGCCAGCAGTGAAATCCTCGGGGGGGGACTCAAACCTGAAGCTTTCTTT.

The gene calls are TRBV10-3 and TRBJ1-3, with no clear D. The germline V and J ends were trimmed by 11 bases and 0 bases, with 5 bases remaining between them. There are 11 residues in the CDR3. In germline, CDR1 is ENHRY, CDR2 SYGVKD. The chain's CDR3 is CAFGSGNTIYF. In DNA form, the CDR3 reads TGTGCCTTCGGCTCTGGAAACACCATATATTTT.

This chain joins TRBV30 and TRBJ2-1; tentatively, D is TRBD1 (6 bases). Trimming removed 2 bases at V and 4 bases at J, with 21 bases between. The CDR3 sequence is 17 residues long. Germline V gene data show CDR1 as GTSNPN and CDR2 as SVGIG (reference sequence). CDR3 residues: CAWSRFTGIVTYNEQFF. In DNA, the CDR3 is TGTGCCTGGAGTCGATTTACAGGGATCGTGACTTACAATGAGCAGTTCTTC.

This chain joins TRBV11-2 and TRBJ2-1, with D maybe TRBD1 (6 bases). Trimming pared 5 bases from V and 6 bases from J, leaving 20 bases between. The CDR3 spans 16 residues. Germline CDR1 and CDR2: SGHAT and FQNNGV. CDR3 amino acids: CASSRRTGREGNEQFF. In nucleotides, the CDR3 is TGTGCCAGCAGCCGTCGAACAGGGAGAGAAGGCAATGAGCAGTTCTTC.

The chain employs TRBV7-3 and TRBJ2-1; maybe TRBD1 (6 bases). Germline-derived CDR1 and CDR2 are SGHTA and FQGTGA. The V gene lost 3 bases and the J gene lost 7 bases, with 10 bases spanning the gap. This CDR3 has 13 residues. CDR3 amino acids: CASSFLGGNEQFF. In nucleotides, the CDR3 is TGTGCCAGCAGCTTTCTAGGGGGTAATGAGCAGTTCTTC.

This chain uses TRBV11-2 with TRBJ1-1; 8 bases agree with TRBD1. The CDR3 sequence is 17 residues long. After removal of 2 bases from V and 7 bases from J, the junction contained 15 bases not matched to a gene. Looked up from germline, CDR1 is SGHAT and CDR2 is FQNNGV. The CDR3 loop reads CASSLPFPLGQGSEAFF. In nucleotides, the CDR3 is TGTGCCAGCAGCTTACCTTTCCCCCTCGGACAGGGCAGTGAAGCTTTCTTT. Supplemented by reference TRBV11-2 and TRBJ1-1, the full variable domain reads EAGVAQSPRYKIIEKRQSVAFWCNPISGHATLYWYQQILGQGPKLLIQFQNNGVVDDSQLPKDRFSAERLKGVDSTLKIQPAKLEDSAVYLCASSLPFPLGQGSEAFFGQGTRLTVV.

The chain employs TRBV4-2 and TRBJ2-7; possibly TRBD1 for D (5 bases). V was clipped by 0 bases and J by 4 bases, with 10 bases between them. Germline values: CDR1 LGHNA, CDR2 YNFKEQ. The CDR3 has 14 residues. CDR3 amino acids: CASSQDPRQYEQYF. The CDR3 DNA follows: TGTGCCAGCAGCCAAGATCCCCGACAGTACGAGCAGTACTTC.

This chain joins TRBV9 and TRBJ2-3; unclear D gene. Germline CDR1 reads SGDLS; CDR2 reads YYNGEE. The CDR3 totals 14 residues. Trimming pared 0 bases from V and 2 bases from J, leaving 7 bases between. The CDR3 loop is CASSVEFNTDTQYF. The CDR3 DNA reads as TGTGCCAGCAGCGTAGAATTTAACACAGATACGCAGTATTTT.

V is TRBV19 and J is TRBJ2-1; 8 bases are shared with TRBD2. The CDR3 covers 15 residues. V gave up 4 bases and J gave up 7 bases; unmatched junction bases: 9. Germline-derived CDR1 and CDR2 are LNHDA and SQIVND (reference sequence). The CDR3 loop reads CASSTSGRGLNEQFF. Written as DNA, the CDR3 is TGTGCCAGTAGTACCAGCGGGAGAGGTTTGAATGAGCAGTTCTTC.

CDR3 sequence (DNA): TGTGCCAGCTCACGACTAGCGGGGGGGAGCACAGATACGCAGTATTTT. Translation gives CASSRLAGGSTDTQYF. J is TRBJ2-3 and V is TRBV18; 14 bases match TRBD2. From germline, CDR1 is KGHSH and CDR2 LQKENI. Trimming cost V 4 bases and J 0 bases; bases outside gene matches: 0. The length of the CDR3 is 16 residues.

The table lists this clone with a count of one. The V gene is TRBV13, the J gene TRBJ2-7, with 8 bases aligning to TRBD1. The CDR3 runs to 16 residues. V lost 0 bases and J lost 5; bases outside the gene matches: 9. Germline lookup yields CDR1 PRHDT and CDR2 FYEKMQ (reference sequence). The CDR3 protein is CASSLGTRGRVDEQYF. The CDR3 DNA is TGTGCCAGCAGCTTAGGCACCAGGGGGCGCGTCGACGAGCAGTACTTC.

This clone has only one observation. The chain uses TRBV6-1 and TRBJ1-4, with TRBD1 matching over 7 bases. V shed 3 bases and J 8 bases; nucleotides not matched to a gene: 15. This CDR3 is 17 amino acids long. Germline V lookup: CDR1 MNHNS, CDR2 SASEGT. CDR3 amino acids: CASSEENTGAREEKLFF. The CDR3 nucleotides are TGTGCCAGCAGTGAGGAGAATACAGGGGCCAGGGAAGAAAAACTGTTTTTT.

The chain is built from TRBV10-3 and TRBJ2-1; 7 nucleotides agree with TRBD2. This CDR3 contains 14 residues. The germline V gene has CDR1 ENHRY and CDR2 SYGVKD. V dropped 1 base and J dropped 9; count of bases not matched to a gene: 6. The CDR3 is CAISEFGGGGEQFF. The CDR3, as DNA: TGTGCCATCAGTGAGTTTGGGGGGGGTGGTGAGCAGTTCTTC.